The clone carrying this T cell receptor (beta chain) appeared once. Germline CDR1 reads SGHRS; CDR2 reads YFSETQ. V dropped 4 bases and J dropped 1; count of bases not matched to a gene: 7. The CDR3 is 15 amino acids. These data originate in a study of T cell responses to AZD1222 COVID-19 vaccine. Profiled with immunoSEQ multiplex PCR; TCRdb holds only in-frame clones, not every one. The table has about 190,000 clones, 85% to 95% seen once. The source of this sequence is an adult in good health. The genes are TRBV5-1 and TRBJ1-1; 7 positions agree with TRBD1. The sample consisted of peripheral blood, taken on day 0 of AZD1222 vaccination. The CDR3 region has the DNA TGCGCCAGCAGCACCCTACAGGGGCGGAACACTGAAGCTTTCTTT. Amino acids: CASSTLQGRNTEAFF.